Given below is one TCR beta chain in context. Its specificity is not known. The sample is drawn from a study of T cell responses to AZD1222 COVID-19 vaccine. Germline V lookup: CDR1 KGHSH, CDR2 LQKENI. CDR3 size: 14 residues. Trimming shortened V by 6 bases and J by 2 bases, and 13 bases separated the two germline ends. The assay was immunoSEQ multiplex PCR, and TCRdb's table has in-frame clones only and misses some. The data hold 150,000 to 200,000 clones, with 90% to 95% observed a single time. Whole-study results and caveats: Two AZD1222 doses significantly raised spike-specific TCR breadth and depth over controls. Baseline seropositivity occurred in only 5 to 7 AZD1222 recipients. Epitopes outside B.1.351 and B.1.1.7 mutated regions reportedly drew nearly half of spike TCRs. White British ancestry dominated among donors, who included more females, and clonal diversity was possibly underestimated.

The origin of this receptor is an adult who received the MenACWY meningococcal vaccine as a control. The chain links TRBV18 to TRBJ1-1; possibly TRBD1 for D (5 bases). Sequencing was performed on peripheral blood, taken 28 days after the second dose of the MenACWY control vaccine. In DNA form, the CDR3 reads TGTGCCAGCTCTCTACAAGACAGCAACACTGAAGCTTTCTTT. It encodes CASSLQDSNTEAFF. The whole variable domain, remainder taken from reference TRBV18 and TRBJ1-1, is NAGVMQNPRHLVRRRGQEARLRCSPMKGHSHVYWYRQLPEEGLKFMVYLQKENIIDESGMPKERFSAEFPKEGPSILRIQQVVRGDSAAYFCASSLQDSNTEAFFGQGTRLTVV.